What follows are 27 T cell receptor beta chains derived from one specimen sequenced in a study of cytomegalovirus exposure and HLA in healthy donors. The PCR made use of 60 Vbeta and 13 Jbeta primers. Assay: immunoSEQ multiplex PCR; the TCRdb copy retains only in-frame clones and omits some. The sample contains about 160,000 clones, approximately 85% of which appear only once. Sequenced material: PBMCs. These receptors were taken from a girl aged 2 to 9 in good health and CMV-seropositive.

There are a few counts of this clone. This sequence joins TRBV5-6 and TRBJ1-2; 10 nucleotides line up with TRBD1. In germline, CDR1 is SGHDT, CDR2 YYEEEE. The J segment lost 6 bases and the V segment lost 4 bases, leaving 6 bases of the junction unmatched. This CDR3 is built from 14 residues. CDR3 loop: CASSPDRGTDGYTF. The CDR3 nucleotides are TGTGCCAGCAGCCCGGACAGGGGGACGGATGGCTACACCTTC.

This clone showed up just a few times. The rearrangement joins TRBV27 to TRBJ2-3, with a possible D match to TRBD2 (5 bases). This CDR3 has 14 amino acids. The germline V gene has CDR1 MNHEY and CDR2 SMNVEV (reference sequence). The V end was cut by 8 bases, the J end by 8 bases, with 20 bases between. In nucleotides, the CDR3 is TGTGCCAGCTCCTTCGGGCGGGTACCGGTTACGCAGTATTTT. It is translated as CASSFGRVPVTQYF.

The sample holds a few counts of this clone. The chain links TRBV6-4 to TRBJ2-2; D is perhaps TRBD1 (6 bases). Germline V lookup: CDR1 MRHNA, CDR2 SNTAGT. The V gene lost 10 bases and the J gene lost 3 bases, with 15 bases spanning the gap. The CDR3 covers 14 residues. The CDR3 protein is CATRTEAHTGELFF. CDR3 coding DNA: TGTGCCACCCGGACAGAGGCGCACACCGGGGAGCTGTTTTTT.

The chain joins TRBV5-1 to TRBJ1-2; D uncertain. Looked up from germline, CDR1 is SGHRS and CDR2 is YFSETQ. The CDR3 loop spans 14 amino acids. Trimming left V 4 bases short and J 4 bases short, with 14 bases between. The CDR3 sequence: CASSGLRILYGYTF. The CDR3 DNA is TGCGCCAGCAGCGGCCTGAGGATCCTCTATGGCTACACCTTC.

This clone has only one observation. The V and J genes are TRBV9 and TRBJ2-4; a possible D gene is TRBD1 (6 bases). Germline lookup yields CDR1 SGDLS and CDR2 YYNGEE. The CDR3 loop spans 15 amino acids. Trimming left V 3 bases short and J 2 bases short, with 12 bases between. CDR3 in DNA: TGTGCCAGCAGCGGAAACAGGGACCCCAAAAACATTCAGTACTTC. Protein product: CASSGNRDPKNIQYF. The entire variable domain, with the rest obtained from reference TRBV9 and TRBJ2-4, is as follows: DSGVTQTPKHLITATGQRVTLRCSPRSGDLSVYWYQQSLDQGLQFLIQYYNGEERAKGNILERFSAQQFPDLHSELNLSSLELGDSALYFCASSGNRDPKNIQYFGAGTRLSVL.

This sequence joins TRBV5-1 and TRBJ2-5; D may be TRBD1 (5 bases). The CDR3 has 14 amino acids. Germline V lookup: CDR1 SGHRS, CDR2 YFSETQ. Trimming cost V 2 bases and J 3 bases, with 11 bases left between them. CDR3 nucleotide sequence: TGCGCCAGCAGCTTCAGACAGATCGAAGAGACCCAGTACTTC. It is translated as CASSFRQIEETQYF.

CDR3 bases: TGTGCCAGCAGCGTGGGGGGAAACTACGAGCAGTACTTC. It is translated as CASSVGGNYEQYF. The chain uses TRBV9 and TRBJ2-7; TRBD2 is a possible D gene (6 bases). The germline V gene encodes CDR1 SGDLS and CDR2 YYNGEE. Deletions cut 2 bases from V and 3 bases from J, with 9 bases between. The CDR3 totals 13 residues. The full variable domain, rest sourced from reference TRBV9 and TRBJ2-7, is DSGVTQTPKHLITATGQRVTLRCSPRSGDLSVYWYQQSLDQGLQFLIQYYNGEERAKGNILERFSAQQFPDLHSELNLSSLELGDSALYFCASSVGGNYEQYFGPGTRLTVT.

The V gene is TRBV13, the J gene TRBJ2-3; TRBD2 aligns across 9 bases. The ends lost 3 bases at V and 7 bases at J; junction bases unmatched: 11. The CDR3 covers 16 residues. Germline CDR1 and CDR2: PRHDT and FYEKMQ (reference sequence). The CDR3 here is CASSLARGSGRNTQYF. Here the CDR3 DNA reads TGTGCCAGCAGCTTGGCTAGGGGTAGCGGGAGAAATACGCAGTATTTT.

The V gene is TRBV7-8, the J gene TRBJ2-7; TRBD1 matches 10 bases. V lost 1 base to trimming and J lost 4 bases; unmatched junction nucleotides: 7. The CDR3 is made up of 16 amino acids. Germline CDR1 and CDR2: SGHVS and FQNEAQ. CDR3 residues: CASSLGRQGARYEQYF. Here the CDR3 DNA reads TGTGCCAGCAGCTTAGGGAGACAGGGGGCGCGGTACGAGCAGTACTTC. The entire variable domain, with the rest obtained from reference TRBV7-8 and TRBJ2-7, is as follows: GAGVSQSPRYKVAKRGQDVALRCDPISGHVSLFWYQQALGQGPEFLTYFQNEAQLDKSGLPSDRFFAERPEGSVSTLKIQRTQQEDSAVYLCASSLGRQGARYEQYFGPGTRLTVT.

The chain couples TRBV5-1 to TRBJ1-2; D is undetermined. Deletions cut 4 bases from V and 5 bases from J, with 15 bases between. The V gene's germline CDR1 is SGHRS and CDR2 YFSETQ. The CDR3 is made up of 14 amino acids. CDR3 in amino acids: CASSITPVGYGYTF. The CDR3 coding sequence is TGCGCCAGCAGCATAACTCCCGTTGGTTATGGCTACACCTTC.

V is TRBV27 and J is TRBJ1-3, with 7 positions matching TRBD1. Germline V gene lookup returns CDR1 MNHEY and CDR2 SMNVEV (reference sequence). J lost 0 bases, V lost 5 bases, and 10 bases had no gene match. CDR3 size: 17 residues. CDR3 region: CASSPLGTDSSGNTIYF. The CDR3 nucleotides are TGTGCCAGCAGTCCCCTAGGGACAGACAGCTCTGGAAACACCATATATTTT.

The J gene is TRBJ2-7, the V gene TRBV5-6; D is possibly TRBD2 (5 bases). V was shortened by 6 bases and J by 2 bases, with 15 bases between the two germline ends. In germline, CDR1 is SGHDT, CDR2 YYEEEE. This CDR3 spans 14 amino acids. The CDR3 DNA sequence: TGTGCCAGCACCCGGAGGCGTAATCCCTACGAGCAGTACTTC. Its translation: CASTRRRNPYEQYF.

The gene calls are TRBV19 and TRBJ2-2; 12 nucleotides agree with TRBD2. The CDR3 length is 15 residues. From germline, CDR1 is LNHDA and CDR2 SQIVND (reference sequence). J was trimmed by 5 bases and V by 9 bases; bases with no gene match: 7. The CDR3 protein is CASRPGLAGTGELFF. The CDR3 nucleotides are TGTGCCAGCAGACCGGGACTAGCGGGTACCGGGGAGCTGTTTTTT.

This chain connects TRBV5-1 to TRBJ2-5, with TRBD2 matching 9 bases. The CDR3 has 17 residues. The V segment lost 0 bases and the J segment 5 bases; nucleotides outside the gene matches: 11. Germline V gives CDR1 SGHRS, CDR2 YFSETQ. DNA for the CDR3: TGCGCCAGCAGCTTGGGGCTAGCGGGGAACAACGGGGAGACCCAGTACTTC. Its protein is CASSLGLAGNNGETQYF. Filled out from reference TRBV5-1 and TRBJ2-5, the complete variable domain reads KAGVTQTPRYLIKTRGQQVTLSCSPISGHRSVSWYQQTPGQGLQFLFEYFSETQRNKGNFPGRFSGRQFSNSRSEMNVSTLELGDSALYLCASSLGLAGNNGETQYFGPGTRLLVL.

The rearrangement links TRBV28 to TRBJ1-2; 7 bases are shared with TRBD1. V shed 4 bases and J 5 bases; nucleotides not matched to a gene: 10. The germline V gene has CDR1 MDHEN and CDR2 SYDVKM. This CDR3 comprises 15 residues. CDR3 in amino acids: CASSYRDRVRYGYTF. DNA for the CDR3: TGTGCCAGCAGTTATCGCGACAGGGTCCGGTATGGCTACACCTTC.

The gene calls are TRBV6-6 and TRBJ1-3; 7 bases are shared with TRBD1. The CDR3 loop spans 14 amino acids. The germline CDR1 and CDR2 sequences are MNHNY and SVGAGI (reference sequence). The ends lost 8 bases at V and 0 bases at J; junction bases unmatched: 4. CDR3 coding DNA: TGTGCCAGCCAACAGGGGCTCTCTGGAAACACCATATATTTT. Its translation is CASQQGLSGNTIYF.

The chain links TRBV30 to TRBJ1-3, with D unresolved. The length of the CDR3 is 18 residues. Germline-derived CDR1 and CDR2 are GTSNPN and SVGIG (reference sequence). V was pared by 0 bases and J by 0 bases, with 18 bases between. The CDR3 sequence is CAWSVYPILGDSGNTIYF. DNA of the CDR3: TGTGCCTGGAGTGTCTACCCTATTTTAGGAGACTCTGGAAACACCATATATTTT. Based on the CDR3 plus reference TRBV30 and TRBJ1-3, the full variable domain is SQTIHQWPATLVQPVGSPLSLECTVEGTSNPNLYWYRQAAGRGLQLLFYSVGIGQISSEVPQNLSASRPQDRQFILSSKKLLLSDSGFYLCAWSVYPILGDSGNTIYFGEGSWLTVV.

The chain has TRBV19 and TRBJ2-7, with D tentatively TRBD1 (6 bases). Trimming stripped 5 bases from V and 0 bases from J, with 14 bases between. This CDR3 spans 15 amino acids. Germline values: CDR1 LNHDA, CDR2 SQIVND (reference sequence). CDR3 sequence (DNA): TGTGCCAGTAGTCAAGGAACAGGGCTCTCCTACGAGCAGTACTTC. This gives the protein CASSQGTGLSYEQYF.

This chain links TRBV16 with TRBJ2-5, with D tentatively TRBD2 (6 bases). Germline V CDR1 and CDR2: KGHSY, FQNENV. The CDR3 length is 15 residues. V was cut by 3 bases and J by 2 bases, with 13 bases left in between. The CDR3 DNA reads as TGTGCCAGCAGCCATTCCGGGACTTATCAAGAGACCCAGTACTTC. Translating it yields CASSHSGTYQETQYF.

The chain couples TRBV30 to TRBJ2-2, with D perhaps TRBD1 (5 bases). The CDR3 length is 14 residues. Germline CDR1 and CDR2: GTSNPN and SVGIG (reference sequence). V gave up 5 bases and J gave up 5 bases, with 15 bases separating them. The CDR3 loop is CAWDRGYSTGELFF. CDR3 coding DNA: TGTGCCTGGGATAGGGGATATAGTACCGGGGAGCTGTTTTTT. The full variable domain, completed using reference TRBV30 and TRBJ2-2, is SQTIHQWPATLVQPVGSPLSLECTVEGTSNPNLYWYRQAAGRGLQLLFYSVGIGQISSEVPQNLSASRPQDRQFILSSKKLLLSDSGFYLCAWDRGYSTGELFFGEGSRLTVL.

The gene calls are TRBV7-9 and TRBJ2-6; D is perhaps TRBD2 (5 bases). Germline assignment: CDR1 SEHNR and CDR2 FQNEAQ (reference sequence). Trimming removed 8 bases at V and 2 bases at J, with 10 bases between. CDR3 length: 14 amino acids. The CDR3 protein is CASRPGTGANVLTF. Here the CDR3 DNA reads TGTGCCAGCCGTCCCGGGACTGGGGCCAACGTCCTGACTTTC.

The rearrangement joins TRBV14 to TRBJ2-5, with 8 positions matching TRBD1. CDR3 length: 14 residues. The V and J ends lost 3 bases and 5 bases, in that order; junction bases with no gene match: 5. Per germline, CDR1 SGHDN and CDR2 FVKESK. This CDR3 is CASSHRGLIETQYF. The CDR3 nucleotides read TGTGCCAGCAGCCACAGGGGGCTTATCGAGACCCAGTACTTC.

This rearrangement joins TRBV5-1 to TRBJ2-2; D is perhaps TRBD2 (5 bases). The CDR3 length is 16 residues. In germline, CDR1 is SGHRS, CDR2 YFSETQ. Trimming shortened V by 0 bases and J by 0 bases, and 9 bases separated the two germline ends. The CDR3 protein is CASSLEGATNTGELFF. Written as DNA, the CDR3 is TGCGCCAGCAGCTTGGAGGGAGCCACGAACACCGGGGAGCTGTTTTTT.

This chain joins TRBV28 and TRBJ1-1; 7 nucleotides align to TRBD1. This CDR3 has 15 residues. With 3 bases clipped from V and 0 bases from J, the junction kept 4 bases outside the gene matches. CDR1 is MDHEN, CDR2 SYDVKM, per germline. The CDR3 loop is CASSLSRGVNTEAFF. The CDR3 coding sequence is TGTGCCAGCAGTTTGTCCAGGGGGGTGAACACTGAAGCTTTCTTT.

The chain is built from TRBV11-3 and TRBJ2-1; TRBD2 matches at 8 bases. Germline V gene sequence: CDR1 SGHNT, CDR2 YENEEA. This CDR3 is built from 16 residues. V lost 0 bases and J lost 7; bases outside the gene matches: 8. CDR3 DNA: TGTGCCAGCAGCTTAGAAACAGCGGGAGTTTATAATGAGCAGTTCTTC. Its translation: CASSLETAGVYNEQFF.

J is TRBJ1-2 and V is TRBV6-5; D is perhaps TRBD1 (6 bases). Germline V gene lookup returns CDR1 MNHEY and CDR2 SVGAGI. The CDR3 extends over 15 amino acids. The V end was cut by 0 bases, the J end by 3 bases, with 11 bases between. CDR3 nucleotides: TGTGCCAGCAGTTACTCCCAGGGGTCGTACTATGGCTACACCTTC. Protein sequence: CASSYSQGSYYGYTF.

The V call is TRBV4-2, the J call TRBJ1-3, with 12 bases identical to TRBD1. This CDR3 is 16 amino acids long. The V and J ends lost 4 bases and 4 bases, in that order; junction bases with no gene match: 5. Germline lookup yields CDR1 LGHNA and CDR2 YNFKEQ. As DNA, the CDR3 is TGTGCCAGCAGCCGGGGACAGGGGGCGGGAGGAAACACCATATATTTT. Protein product: CASSRGQGAGGNTIYF.